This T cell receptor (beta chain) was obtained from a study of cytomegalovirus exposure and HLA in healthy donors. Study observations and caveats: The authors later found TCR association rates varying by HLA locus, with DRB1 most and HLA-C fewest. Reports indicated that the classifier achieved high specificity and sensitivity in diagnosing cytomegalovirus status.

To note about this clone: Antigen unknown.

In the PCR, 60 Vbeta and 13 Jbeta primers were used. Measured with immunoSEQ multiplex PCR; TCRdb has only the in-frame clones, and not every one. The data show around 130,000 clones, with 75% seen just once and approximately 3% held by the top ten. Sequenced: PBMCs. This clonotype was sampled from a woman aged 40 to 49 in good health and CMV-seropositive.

Written as DNA, the CDR3 is TGTGCCAGCAGCTTAAATCCCGGCAATCAGCCCCAGCATTTT. Its protein is CASSLNPGNQPQHF. The genes are TRBV7-2 and TRBJ1-5; D is ambiguous. The CDR3 is 14 amino acids. The V and J ends lost 2 bases and 2 bases respectively, with 7 bases between them. Germline CDR1 is SGHTA and CDR2 is FQGNSA. The full variable domain, in which reference TRBV7-2 and TRBJ1-5 provide the parts outside the CDR3, is GAGVSQSPSNKVTEKGKDVELRCDPISGHTALYWYRQSLGQGLEFLIYFQGNSAPDKSGLPSDRFSAERTGGSVSTLTIQRTQQEDSAVYLCASSLNPGNQPQHFGDGTRLSIL.